These T cell receptor beta chains were read from a single sample in a study of beta chain features in type 1 diabetes. The table came from immunoSEQ multiplex PCR; TCRdb's copy has only in-frame clones and leaves some out. The sample carries hundreds of thousands of clones, 10% to 15% recorded once. Sequencing was carried out using naive CD4+ T cells from blood. The receptors were gathered from a man aged 18-30 years with type 1 diabetes. The CDR3 runs from the conserved cysteine through the conserved F or W. D genes are given only for firm matches.

.	TRBV7-9	CARGSGATNEKLFF
.	TRBV11-2	CASRPGVGATGELFF
.	TRBV29-1	CSVERRLNPEAFF
.	TRBV28	CASSPTVTEAFF
.	TRBV6-6	CASSTRGYEQYF
.	TRBV28	CASYSNLSYTF
.	TRBV6-4	CASSDWGGGYTF
TRBD1	TRBV12-5	CASGFNTGGGWADTQYF
.	TRBV5-4	CASSLIQGRQETQYF
TRBD1	TRBV30	CAGGRQGSYGYTF
.	TRBV4-1	CASSQETTANYGYTF
.	TRBV28	CASSSSAAATYEQYF
.	TRBV15	CATSREGRGDEQFF
.	TRBV30	CAWSVLRNTIYF
.	TRBV29-1	CSVASTGWGNTEAFF
.	TRBV6-5	CASSYVGTKTQYF
.	TRBV9	CASTKTGDEQFF
TRBD1	TRBV5-4	CASSAGTGDEQYF
TRBD1	TRBV6-6	CAIAGGNYGYTF
TRBD2	TRBV29-1	CSVEIPSGGQETQYF
.	TRBV20-1	CSPRGSAEAFF
.	TRBV4-1	CASSQDSTGGYQETQYF